These 6 T cell receptor beta chains came from one sample sequenced in a study of blood T cell repertoires in COVID-19. Only in-frame clones appear in the TCRdb table, and some are missing; sequencing was by immunoSEQ multiplex PCR. Here the sample spans about 170,000 clones, around four fifths being singletons. Sequences were obtained from peripheral blood. Every receptor here comes from a woman aged 80 or over with COVID-19, enrolled during active disease.

The J gene is TRBJ1-5, the V gene TRBV28; the match to TRBD1 covers 7 bases. Germline assignment: CDR1 MDHEN and CDR2 SYDVKM. The J segment lost 3 bases and the V segment lost 4 bases, leaving 6 bases of the junction unmatched. This CDR3 contains 15 residues. Here the CDR3 reads CASSWGQSNNQPQHF. The CDR3 nucleotides are TGTGCCAGCAGTTGGGGACAGTCTAACAATCAGCCCCAGCATTTT. The whole variable domain, filled in from reference TRBV28 and TRBJ1-5, reads DVKVTQSSRYLVKRTGEKVFLECVQDMDHENMFWYRQDPGLGLRLIYFSYDVKMKEKGDIPEGYSVSREKKERFSLILESASTNQTSMYLCASSWGQSNNQPQHFGDGTRLSIL.

The CDR3 here is CASSLAGAYEQYF. Written as DNA, the CDR3 is TGTGCCAGCAGTTTGGCGGGGGCTTACGAGCAGTACTTC. The chain uses TRBV12-3 or TRBV12-4 and TRBJ2-7, with a weak D call TRBD2 (7 bases). Deletions cut 3 bases from V and 4 bases from J, with 10 bases between. CDR3 length equals 13 residues.

The chain links TRBV28 to TRBJ1-5; D is unresolved. V lost 8 bases to trimming and J lost 2 bases, with 10 bases between them. The CDR3 runs to 13 residues. In germline, CDR1 is MDHEN, CDR2 SYDVKM. The CDR3, as DNA: TGTGCCAGCTCCTCGAGCGGCAATCAGCCCCAGCATTTT. This encodes CASSSSGNQPQHF.

The gene calls are TRBV18 and TRBJ1-3, with TRBD1 identical over 8 bases. The V and J ends lost 3 bases and 3 bases, in that order; junction bases with no gene match: 1. This CDR3 has 14 residues. Germline lookup yields CDR1 KGHSH and CDR2 LQKENI. DNA for the CDR3: TGTGCCAGCTCACCCGACAGGGGTGGAAACACCATATATTTT. Its translation is CASSPDRGGNTIYF.

This chain links TRBV10-3 with TRBJ2-7; D possibly corresponds to TRBD1 (6 bases). Germline lookup yields CDR1 ENHRY and CDR2 SYGVKD. The CDR3 sequence is 18 residues long. V lost 1 base and J lost 0, with 19 bases in between. The CDR3 bases are TGTGCCATCAGTGAGTTGCTTGCAGCGCAGGGGCTCTCCTACGAGCAGTACTTC. Its translation is CAISELLAAQGLSYEQYF.

CDR3 sequence: CASSRLPSGSLNEQFF. The CDR3 DNA sequence: TGTGCCAGTAGTAGGTTGCCTAGCGGGAGCCTCAATGAGCAGTTCTTC. The J gene is TRBJ2-1, the V gene TRBV19, with 10 bases identical to TRBD2. This CDR3 contains 16 residues. Germline trimming cut 4 bases from V and 6 bases from J; bases unmatched to any gene: 9. CDR1 and CDR2 from the germline V gene are LNHDA and SQIVND (reference sequence).